These 25 T cell receptor beta chains originate from one sample sequenced in a study of identical twins. TCRdb analysed the 5' RACE reads with MiXCR anew, one entry per CDR3 protein. The sample yields approximately 220,000 distinct CDR3 sequences, 7.5% seen once. These records were also assigned to another study, of yellow fever vaccine responses in identical twins.

Material: memory (CD45RO+) T cells sorted from blood. These TCRs come from a woman between 18 and 29 years old in good health.

This clonotype has more than one count but fewer than ten. The chain is built from TRBV5-1 and TRBJ2-5, with TRBD2 matching 13 bases. Per germline, CDR1 SGHRS and CDR2 YFSETQ. CDR3 length: 18 residues. With 3 bases clipped from V and 1 base from J, the junction kept 9 bases outside the gene matches. In DNA, the CDR3 is TGCGCCAGCAGCTCCGGACTAGCGGGAGTGTTGATCCAAGAGACCCAGTACTTC. It encodes CASSSGLAGVLIQETQYF. Full variable domain (missing parts from reference TRBV5-1 and TRBJ2-5): KAGVTQTPRYLIKTRGQQVTLSCSPISGHRSVSWYQQTPGQGLQFLFEYFSETQRNKGNFPGRFSGRQFSNSRSEMNVSTLELGDSALYLCASSSGLAGVLIQETQYFGPGTRLLVL.

Ten or more counts support this clonotype. This chain connects TRBV24-1 to TRBJ2-1; no definite D call. Trimming shortened V by 0 bases and J by 6 bases, and 14 bases separated the two germline ends. Per germline, CDR1 KGHDR and CDR2 SFDVKD. CDR3 length: 16 residues. CDR3 DNA: TGTGCCACCAGTGATTTGGAACCCGTCCAAGGCAATGAGCAGTTCTTC. Its translation is CATSDLEPVQGNEQFF.

This clonotype was seen only a few times. This sequence joins TRBV20-1 and TRBJ2-5; the match to TRBD2 covers 11 bases. This CDR3 has 16 residues. Trimming removed 0 bases from V and 2 bases from J; junction bases left unmatched: 5. CDR1 is DFQATT, CDR2 SNEGSKA, per germline (reference sequence). CDR3 region: CSARDWGLADQETQYF. The CDR3, as DNA: TGCAGTGCTAGAGATTGGGGACTAGCGGATCAAGAGACCCAGTACTTC.

The sample holds many counts of this clonotype. V and J are TRBV11-2 and TRBJ1-1; no firm D call. The CDR3 spans 15 residues. V shed 0 bases and J shed 4 bases, with 12 bases lying between them. Looked up from germline, CDR1 is SGHAT and CDR2 is FQNNGV. The CDR3 region is CASSLEGQVGTEAFF. Here the CDR3 DNA reads TGTGCCAGCAGCTTAGAAGGCCAGGTCGGCACTGAAGCTTTCTTT.

This clonotype turned up a few times. The chain employs TRBV7-8 and TRBJ2-1, with D perhaps matching TRBD2 (5 bases). Trimming took 2 bases from V and 5 from J, leaving 22 bases between them. Germline V lookup: CDR1 SGHVS, CDR2 FQNEAQ. This CDR3 spans 18 amino acids. CDR3 coding DNA: TGTGCCAGCAGCTTAAGCCCCGGGATCTCCCTGAGGGACAATGAGCAGTTCTTC. Translating gives CASSLSPGISLRDNEQFF.

In this sample, this clonotype turned up a few times. This chain uses TRBV9 with TRBJ2-1; TRBD2 matches 9 bases. The CDR3 length is 16 residues. With 1 base clipped from V and 5 bases from J, the junction kept 7 bases outside the gene matches. Germline V gene data show CDR1 as SGDLS and CDR2 as YYNGEE. The chain's CDR3 is CASSVNPGLADNEQFF. CDR3 in DNA: TGTGCCAGCAGCGTAAACCCGGGACTAGCTGACAATGAGCAGTTCTTC. Full variable domain (remainder filled in from reference TRBV9 and TRBJ2-1): DSGVTQTPKHLITATGQRVTLRCSPRSGDLSVYWYQQSLDQGLQFLIQYYNGEERAKGNILERFSAQQFPDLHSELNLSSLELGDSALYFCASSVNPGLADNEQFFGPGTRLTVL.

This clonotype was seen a single time. The chain recombines TRBV10-2 with TRBJ2-3; D might be TRBD1 or TRBD2, each matching 6 bases. CDR1 is WSHSY, CDR2 SAAADI, per germline. Trimming removed 6 bases from V and 0 bases from J, with 16 bases in between. The CDR3 sequence is 16 residues long. The CDR3 DNA is TGCGCCAGCAGCCCCACACCGGGGGCTAGCACAGATACGCAGTATTTT. Residues: CASSPTPGASTDTQYF.

This chain uses TRBV6-1 with TRBJ2-3; 7 positions match TRBD2. V trimming: 8 bases; J trimming: 0 bases; junction bases outside the gene matches: 5. Germline V gives CDR1 MNHNS, CDR2 SASEGT. CDR3 size: 14 residues. CDR3 region: CASSSGISTDTQYF. DNA for the CDR3: TGTGCCAGCTCGAGCGGGATTAGCACAGATACGCAGTATTTT.

This clonotype occurred many times. The rearrangement joins TRBV25-1 to TRBJ2-1; a weak D match, TRBD2 (6 bases). Germline V lookup: CDR1 MGHDK, CDR2 SYGVNS. This CDR3 contains 15 residues. V lost 3 bases and J lost 4, with 13 bases in between. The CDR3 DNA reads as TGTGCCAGCAGTGATGGGGTAGCGGCTTACAATGAGCAGTTCTTC. Its protein is CASSDGVAAYNEQFF. The whole variable domain, remainder taken from reference TRBV25-1 and TRBJ2-1, is EADIYQTPRYLVIGTGKKITLECSQTMGHDKMYWYQQDPGMELHLIHYSYGVNSTEKGDLSSESTVSRIRTEHFPLTLESARPSHTSQYLCASSDGVAAYNEQFFGPGTRLTVL.

This clonotype appeared many times. The V gene is TRBV5-1, the J gene TRBJ2-1; 9 bases map to TRBD2. The CDR3 loop spans 13 amino acids. V shed 6 bases and J 5 bases; nucleotides not matched to a gene: 3. The germline CDR1 and CDR2 sequences are SGHRS and YFSETQ. In nucleotides, the CDR3 is TGCGCCAGCACTAGCGGGACCAACAATGAGCAGTTCTTC. Protein: CASTSGTNNEQFF.

This clonotype was seen only a few times. The chain has TRBV2 and TRBJ1-2; TRBD1 agrees at 8 bases. J gave up 4 bases and V 8 bases, and 6 bases lay outside the gene matches. Germline values: CDR1 SNHLY, CDR2 FYNNEI. The CDR3 runs to 13 residues. CDR3 amino acids: CASGQGPVYGYTF. The CDR3 DNA follows: TGTGCCAGCGGACAGGGACCCGTCTATGGCTACACCTTC.

In its sample, this clonotype was seen a few times. The V and J genes are TRBV24-1 and TRBJ2-5; 9 positions agree with TRBD1. V was clipped by 3 bases and J by 5 bases; unmatched bases: 6. Germline V gene sequence: CDR1 KGHDR, CDR2 SFDVKD. The CDR3 length is 15 residues. The CDR3 coding sequence is TGTGCCACCAGTGATCCACAGGGGGCAGGTGAGACCCAGTACTTC. This codes for CATSDPQGAGETQYF.

This rearrangement joins TRBV6-1 to TRBJ2-6; D not certain. In germline, CDR1 is MNHNS, CDR2 SASEGT. The ends were cut back, 4 bases at V and 1 base at J, with 11 bases in the middle. This CDR3 spans 16 amino acids. The CDR3 DNA sequence: TGTGCCAGCAGTGCGACGGTACCATCTGGGGCCAACGTCCTGACTTTC. Translation: CASSATVPSGANVLTF.

The chain links TRBV6-5 to TRBJ1-1; D unclear. The germline CDR1 and CDR2 sequences are MNHEY and SVGAGI. Trimming took off 0 bases at V and 8 bases at J, with 13 bases between the two ends. The length of the CDR3 is 14 residues. The CDR3, as DNA: TGTGCCAGCAGTTACTCAATCGGGGAGAGGGAAGCTTTCTTT. Amino acid sequence: CASSYSIGEREAFF.

This clonotype was counted many times. This sequence joins TRBV29-1 and TRBJ1-5, with 8 nucleotides matching TRBD1. Germline lookup yields CDR1 SQVTM and CDR2 ANQGSEA. The trim removed 4 bases at V and 5 bases at J, leaving 4 bases unmatched. CDR3 length: 13 amino acids. CDR3 DNA: TGCAGCGTTGGACAGGGGTCAGATCAGCCCCAGCATTTT. It encodes CSVGQGSDQPQHF.

This clonotype has only a few counts. This sequence joins TRBV2 and TRBJ2-5; D ambiguous. CDR3 length equals 13 residues. CDR1 SNHLY and CDR2 FYNNEI come from the germline V gene. V lost 10 bases to trimming and J lost 1 base, with 13 bases between them. The CDR3 spells CATPGRSQETQYF. The CDR3 DNA reads as TGTGCCACTCCCGGTCGGTCCCAAGAGACCCAGTACTTC.

The rearrangement joins TRBV7-3 to TRBJ2-4; no clear D gene. CDR1 SGHTA and CDR2 FQGTGA come from the germline V gene. The CDR3 has 13 amino acids. V lost 1 base, J lost 9 bases, and 10 bases lay in between. CDR3 residues: CASSLIQNAIQYF. The DNA for the CDR3 is TGTGCCAGCAGCTTAATCCAAAATGCCATTCAGTACTTC.

This rearrangement joins TRBV27 to TRBJ1-5, with D hard to call. V was trimmed by 3 bases and J by 3 bases, leaving 12 bases between them. The CDR3 consists of 15 residues. Germline CDR1 reads MNHEY; CDR2 reads SMNVEV (reference sequence). The CDR3 DNA reads as TGTGCCAGCAGTTTGTCAGGACGGATCAATCAGCCCCAGCATTTT. Its translation: CASSLSGRINQPQHF.

The V gene is TRBV3-1, the J gene TRBJ2-1, with TRBD1 identical over 9 bases. This CDR3 spans 17 amino acids. Germline CDR1 is LGHDT and CDR2 is YNNKEL (reference sequence). The V and J ends lost 5 bases and 0 bases, in that order; junction bases with no gene match: 8. The CDR3 DNA reads TGTGCCAGCAGCTCCCGGACAGGGGTTAGCTCCTACAATGAGCAGTTCTTC. Its translation is CASSSRTGVSSYNEQFF.

This clonotype turned up a few times. The V call is TRBV6-2 or TRBV6-3, the J call TRBJ2-1, with TRBD1 identical over 7 bases. CDR3 length: 17 residues. From germline, CDR1 is MNHEY and CDR2 SVGEGT. The J segment lost 5 bases and the V segment lost 6 bases, leaving 16 bases of the junction unmatched. The CDR3 region has the DNA TGTGCCAGCAGCAAGAGTACAGGGGTCGCTGGAAACAATGAGCAGTTCTTC. Its protein product is CASSKSTGVAGNNEQFF.

This clonotype was counted between two and nine times. V is TRBV7-2 and J is TRBJ2-1; the D gene is possibly TRBD1 (8 bases). With 5 bases removed from V and 5 bases from J, the gap between germline ends came to 16 bases. Germline V gene lookup returns CDR1 SGHTA and CDR2 FQGNSA. This CDR3 is built from 15 residues. The CDR3, as DNA: TGTGCCAGCAGCCAGACAGGGGCGGGGGACAATGAGCAGTTCTTC. It codes for CASSQTGAGDNEQFF.

This clonotype was observed many times. This sequence joins TRBV15 and TRBJ2-1; tentative D call: TRBD2 (5 bases). Germline V CDR1 and CDR2: LNHNV, YYDKDF (reference sequence). The CDR3 contains 14 residues. The V and J ends lost 2 bases and 9 bases respectively, with 14 bases between them. The CDR3 nucleotides read TGTGCCACCAGCAGACCCCGGGGTACGACTGAGCAGTTCTTC. As protein: CATSRPRGTTEQFF.

This clonotype was detected many times. This chain uses TRBV21-1 with TRBJ2-7; the D segment call TRBD2 is taken from the table without a DNA check. TRBV21-1 represents a pseudogene. This CDR3 is built from 18 residues. The CDR3 nucleotides are TGTGCCAGCAGCAAACGGCTAGTGGTCTCCCTCGGCTCCTACGAGCAGTACTTC. It yields the protein CASSKRLVVSLGSYEQYF.

The J gene is TRBJ2-7, the V gene TRBV28; TRBD1 aligns across 10 bases. CDR1 is MDHEN, CDR2 SYDVKM, per germline. V trimming: 6 bases; J trimming: 1 base; junction bases outside the gene matches: 3. This CDR3 has 14 residues. The CDR3 bases are TGTGCCAGCAGAAGGGACAGGGGTTCCTACGAGCAGTACTTC. Translation: CASRRDRGSYEQYF.

The CDR3 nucleotides are TGTGCCACCTCCGGGGTTTACGAGCAGTACTTC. Amino acids: CATSGVYEQYF. This chain uses TRBV11-2 with TRBJ2-7; D perhaps matches TRBD2 (5 bases). Trimming shortened V by 10 bases and J by 4 bases, and 11 bases separated the two germline ends. The CDR3 contains 11 residues. CDR1 and CDR2 (germline): SGHAT, FQNNGV.